A single sample gave rise to the 7 T cell receptor beta chains below, sequenced in a study of PD-1 blockade in classical Hodgkin lymphoma. Following autologous stem cell transplantation, relapse occurred in every patient, and exposure to brentuximab vedotin varied. Generated by immunoSEQ multiplex PCR, the TCRdb table keeps only in-frame clones and is missing some. The table records some 93,000 clones, around 90% of them present only once. The input for sequencing was peripheral blood mononuclear cells (PBMCs), taken at baseline. These receptors were obtained from a human donor with classical Hodgkin lymphoma.

This rearrangement joins TRBV28 to TRBJ2-3; 9 nucleotides match TRBD1. After removal of 10 bases from V and 2 bases from J, the junction contained 4 bases not matched to a gene. Germline CDR1 and CDR2: MDHEN and SYDVKM. CDR3 length equals 13 residues. The CDR3, as DNA: TGTGCCACCCGGGACAGGGCCACAGATACGCAGTATTTT. This gives the protein CATRDRATDTQYF.

The rearrangement links TRBV6-1 to TRBJ1-5; no reliable D call. Germline CDR1 is MNHNS and CDR2 is SASEGT. CDR3 size: 20 residues. Deletions cut 1 base from V and 0 bases from J, with 22 bases between. CDR3 loop: CASSEDDLSPRRHSNQPQHF. The CDR3 region has the DNA TGTGCCAGCAGTGAAGACGACTTGTCCCCCCGCCGCCATAGCAATCAGCCCCAGCATTTT.

This chain links TRBV28 with TRBJ1-6; TRBD1 aligns across 8 bases. The CDR3 spans 15 residues. V lost 6 bases to trimming and J lost 8 bases; unmatched junction nucleotides: 9. Germline V gene sequence: CDR1 MDHEN, CDR2 SYDVKM. CDR3 DNA: TGTGCCAGCAGCCTGGCGGACAGGGCTGATTCACCCCTCCACTTT. It translates to CASSLADRADSPLHF.

The chain is built from TRBV19 and TRBJ2-5; 7 bases are a match to TRBD2. The CDR3 runs 15 residues. Germline V gives CDR1 LNHDA, CDR2 SQIVND (reference sequence). Trimming took 1 base from V and 3 from J; bases not matched to a gene: 5. This CDR3 reads CASSIGGSLEETQYF. The CDR3 DNA is TGTGCCAGTAGTATAGGCGGGAGCCTTGAAGAGACCCAGTACTTC.

The V call is TRBV9, the J call TRBJ2-2; 9 nucleotides match TRBD2. The length of the CDR3 is 15 residues. CDR1 SGDLS and CDR2 YYNGEE come from the germline V gene. With V trimmed by 0 bases and J by 8 bases, 5 bases remained unmatched. CDR3 DNA: TGTGCCAGCAGCGTAGGGGGACTAGCTCGGGGGGAGCTGTTTTTT. Translating it yields CASSVGGLARGELFF.

CDR3 DNA: TGTGCCAGCAGCCATCTAGGGCAAGAGACCCAGTACTTC. It is translated as CASSHLGQETQYF. This chain joins TRBV5-6 and TRBJ2-5; D gene uncertain. The CDR3 has 13 residues. Trimming removed 4 bases at V and 2 bases at J, with 9 bases between. Per germline, CDR1 SGHDT and CDR2 YYEEEE.

The chain joins TRBV2 to TRBJ2-7; 10 bases align to TRBD2. Germline V gene sequence: CDR1 SNHLY, CDR2 FYNNEI. This CDR3 has 14 residues. V was clipped by 4 bases and J by 4 bases; unmatched bases: 4. The CDR3 loop is CASSVSSGRYEQYF. Written as DNA, the CDR3 is TGTGCCAGCAGTGTTTCTAGCGGGAGATACGAGCAGTACTTC.